These 17 T cell receptor beta chains came from one sample sequenced in a study of blood T cell repertoires in COVID-19. Method: immunoSEQ multiplex PCR; TCRdb's copy keeps in-frame clones and lacks some. The sample gives roughly 110,000 clones, approximately 85% of which show up once; around 6% is in the top ten. Specimen: peripheral blood. These receptors originate from an older woman with COVID-19, enrolled during active disease.

The chain has TRBV2 and TRBJ2-7; TRBD2 agrees at 12 bases. Germline V gene lookup returns CDR1 SNHLY and CDR2 FYNNEI. This CDR3 contains 14 residues. V was clipped by 2 bases and J by 12 bases; unmatched bases: 8. As DNA, the CDR3 is TGTGCCAGCAGTGAAATTCCCGGACTAGCGGGGCTGTACTTC. This translates into CASSEIPGLAGLYF.

For the CDR3, the DNA is TGCGCCAGCAGCTTGCGGGAACAGGGGGCGCCCCACAATGAGCAGTTCTTC. Translation gives CASSLREQGAPHNEQFF. The chain has TRBV5-1 and TRBJ2-1, with TRBD1 identical over 9 bases. Trimming took 1 base from V and 5 from J; bases not matched to a gene: 10. Germline V lookup: CDR1 SGHRS, CDR2 YFSETQ. This CDR3 region has 17 residues.

This clone was seen a handful of times. The J gene is TRBJ1-4, the V gene TRBV6-2 or TRBV6-3, with D possibly TRBD1 on 6 matching bases. This CDR3 comprises 14 residues. The germline V and J ends were trimmed by 0 bases and 7 bases, with 9 bases remaining between them. CDR1 MNHEY and CDR2 SVGEGT come from the germline V gene. The CDR3 loop reads CASSYSGASEKLFF. CDR3 sequence (DNA): TGTGCCAGCAGTTACTCGGGGGCGAGTGAAAAACTGTTTTTT.

V usage is TRBV2 and J usage is TRBJ1-3, with D hard to call. CDR1 SNHLY and CDR2 FYNNEI come from the germline V gene. The CDR3 covers 18 residues. V was shortened by 0 bases and J by 1 base, with 16 bases between the two germline ends. The CDR3 here is CASSEARVGRRSGNTIYF. The CDR3 nucleotides are TGTGCCAGCAGTGAAGCGCGCGTAGGCCGGAGGTCTGGAAACACCATATATTTT.

The CDR3, as DNA: TGTGCCAGCAGCCGCGAATCACAGGGACCGTACTTC. It yields the protein CASSRESQGPYF. V usage is TRBV28 and J usage is TRBJ2-7, with D possibly TRBD1 on 6 matching bases. This CDR3 contains 12 residues. Trimming removed 6 bases from V and 12 bases from J, with 18 bases in between. Germline V gene data show CDR1 as MDHEN and CDR2 as SYDVKM.

V usage is TRBV4-2 and J usage is TRBJ2-7; 9 nucleotides line up with TRBD2. In germline, CDR1 is LGHNA, CDR2 YNFKEQ. This CDR3 spans 18 amino acids. The J segment lost 7 bases and the V segment lost 2 bases, leaving 18 bases of the junction unmatched. In DNA form, the CDR3 reads TGTGCCAGCAGCCAACAAGGGGACGCGGGGGGGCTCATTCTTGAGCAGTACTTC. Translation gives CASSQQGDAGGLILEQYF.

The chain recombines TRBV24-1 with TRBJ1-6; TRBD1 matches 7 bases. CDR1 KGHDR and CDR2 SFDVKD come from the germline V gene. V gave up 4 bases and J gave up 0 bases; unmatched junction bases: 2. CDR3 length: 16 residues. The chain's CDR3 is CATSEQGSSYNSPLHF. DNA of the CDR3: TGTGCCACCAGTGAACAGGGGAGCTCCTATAATTCACCCCTCCACTTT.

The chain carries TRBV7-9 and TRBJ1-1, with D possibly being TRBD1 (6 bases). Trimming removed 4 bases from V and 6 bases from J, with 15 bases in between. Germline CDR1 and CDR2: SEHNR and FQNEAQ (reference sequence). This CDR3 comprises 14 residues. The CDR3 spells CASSWTENNAEAFF. CDR3 DNA sequence: TGTGCCAGCAGCTGGACAGAGAACAACGCTGAAGCTTTCTTT.

The gene calls are TRBV9 and TRBJ2-5, with D possibly matching TRBD2 (6 bases). Germline V gene lookup returns CDR1 SGDLS and CDR2 YYNGEE. The V end was cut by 2 bases, the J end by 4 bases, with 15 bases between. CDR3 length: 15 amino acids. CDR3 sequence reads: CASSVGDSRAETQYF. DNA of the CDR3: TGTGCCAGCAGCGTGGGGGACTCCCGGGCAGAGACCCAGTACTTC.

Notes on this clone: This CDR3 is also generated by other DNA sequences in the sample. This sequence joins TRBV6-5 and TRBJ1-2, with D uncertain. Germline assignment: CDR1 MNHEY and CDR2 SVGAGI. Deletions cut 2 bases from V and 2 bases from J, with 6 bases between. CDR3 size: 13 residues. DNA of the CDR3: TGTGCCAGCAGTTACGGAGGGAACTATGGCTACACCTTC. Its protein product is CASSYGGNYGYTF.

The rearrangement joins TRBV5-4 to TRBJ2-5; 8 nucleotides match TRBD2. The CDR3 loop spans 18 amino acids. J was trimmed by 3 bases and V by 5 bases; bases with no gene match: 18. The V gene's germline CDR1 is SGHNT and CDR2 YYREEE (reference sequence). The CDR3 region is CASRPIAGGNKWEETQYF. Here the CDR3 DNA reads TGTGCCAGCAGACCCATCGCGGGGGGCAACAAGTGGGAAGAGACCCAGTACTTC.

The J gene is TRBJ2-5, the V gene TRBV24-1; 11 bases match TRBD2. After removal of 2 bases from V and 4 bases from J, the junction contained 2 bases not matched to a gene. The germline V gene has CDR1 KGHDR and CDR2 SFDVKD. The CDR3 runs to 15 residues. The CDR3 DNA sequence: TGTGCCACCAGTGATTCTAGCGGGGGGAGAGAGACCCAGTACTTC. Protein product: CATSDSSGGRETQYF.

The V gene is TRBV9, the J gene TRBJ1-2; TRBD1 is a possible D gene (6 bases). Germline V gene lookup returns CDR1 SGDLS and CDR2 YYNGEE. The V end was cut by 3 bases, the J end by 3 bases, with 12 bases between. CDR3 size: 14 residues. The CDR3 DNA reads TGTGCCAGCAGCGCCCGGGGGGGCTACTATGGCTACACCTTC. It specifies CASSARGGYYGYTF.

The chain has TRBV5-1 and TRBJ2-1; 9 positions match TRBD1. Germline trimming cut 0 bases from V and 9 bases from J; bases unmatched to any gene: 4. The germline V gene encodes CDR1 SGHRS and CDR2 YFSETQ. CDR3 length equals 14 residues. CDR3 bases: TGCGCCAGCAGCTTGGGAGGACAGGGGACTGAGCAGTTCTTC. It yields the protein CASSLGGQGTEQFF. Supplemented by reference TRBV5-1 and TRBJ2-1, the full variable domain reads KAGVTQTPRYLIKTRGQQVTLSCSPISGHRSVSWYQQTPGQGLQFLFEYFSETQRNKGNFPGRFSGRQFSNSRSEMNVSTLELGDSALYLCASSLGGQGTEQFFGPGTRLTVL.

The rearrangement uses TRBV11-1 and TRBJ2-4; D call uncertain. CDR3 length: 14 amino acids. Trimming removed 6 bases from V and 1 base from J, with 10 bases in between. The germline gives CDR1 SGHAT, CDR2 FQDESV (reference sequence). CDR3 sequence (DNA): TGTGCCAGCAGTTCGAACTGGGCCAAAAACATTCAGTACTTC. This gives the protein CASSSNWAKNIQYF.

V gene TRBV19 combines with J gene TRBJ1-6, with TRBD1 as a possible D gene (6 bases). Germline lookup yields CDR1 LNHDA and CDR2 SQIVND (reference sequence). The CDR3 consists of 17 residues. Trimming removed 10 bases at V and 1 base at J, with 20 bases between. The CDR3 here is CATSDRTRSSYNSPLHF. The CDR3 bases are TGTGCCACCAGTGACAGGACCAGGAGTTCCTATAATTCACCCCTCCACTTT.

This clone was detected once. V and J are TRBV13 and TRBJ2-7; 8 bases agree with TRBD1. The J segment lost 5 bases and the V segment lost 3 bases, leaving 9 bases of the junction unmatched. Germline V CDR1 and CDR2: PRHDT, FYEKMQ (reference sequence). This CDR3 contains 15 residues. CDR3 bases: TGTGCCAGCAGCTTCTCTGGGCAGGGGGCAAACGAGCAGTACTTC. Translation gives CASSFSGQGANEQYF.